The source of this T cell receptor (beta chain) is a study of T cells in Graves' hyperthyroidism and ophthalmopathy. The definition of stable Graves' hyperthyroidism was no ophthalmopathy progression within 18 months. It was uncontrolled infection, other autoimmune disease, pregnancy or lactation that excluded patients. Germline-derived CDR1 and CDR2 are DFQATT and SNEGSKA (reference sequence). The ends lost 4 bases at V and 4 bases at J; junction bases unmatched: 11. This CDR3 is built from 15 residues. About this clonotype itself: Lacking the conserved final phenylalanine or tryptophan, this CDR3 likely reflects a read error.

Using RNA transcripts as the source, TCR beta CDR3 regions were amplified. First-round RT-PCR of the TCR CDR3 relied on the HTBI primer set. TCRdb used MiXCR to reprocess the multiplex PCR reads, holding one entry per CDR3 protein. The sample carries approximately 520,000 distinct CDR3 sequences, less than 25% recorded once. V gene TRBV20-1 combines with J gene TRBJ2-5, with 8 bases matching TRBD2. This receptor was identified in a man in his late teens or twenties with Graves' hyperthyroidism. The specimen was blood. This CDR3 reads CSATRLGGERETQYL. The CDR3 DNA reads as TGCAGTGCTACCCGGCTCGGGGGGGAGCGAGAGACCCAGTACCTC.